This T cell receptor (beta chain) came from a study of CD8 T cells in Susac syndrome. This clonotype was seen once. Germline V CDR1 and CDR2: MDHEN, SYDVKM. The length of the CDR3 is 14 residues. V lost 1 base and J lost 1, with 7 bases in between. With random hexamers, roughly 0.45 to 1 ug RNA was reverse transcribed. immunoSEQ multiplex PCR amplified TCR beta CDR3 across 54 Vbeta, 13 Jbeta. MiXCR, applied by TCRdb to the immunoSEQ multiplex PCR reads, yields one record per CDR3 protein. This table has some 180,000 distinct CDR3 sequences, less than 95% appearing once. The chain recombines TRBV28 with TRBJ2-5; D unresolved. The receptor's source is a human donor in good health. The source material was CD4+ T cells from PBMCs. DNA of the CDR3: TGTGCCAGCAGTTTATCGGATTCCCAAGAGACCCAGTACTTC. Translated, it gives CASSLSDSQETQYF.